Following are 26 T cell receptor beta chains from one sample sequenced in a study of Graves' ophthalmopathy and Graves' hyperthyroidism. Amplification of the TCR beta CDR3 regions used RNA transcripts (as template). Investigators did first-round RT-PCR with HTBI primers, then second-round multiplex PCR. TCRdb re-called the multiplex PCR reads with MiXCR, one entry per CDR3 protein. The sample includes 200,000 to 300,000 distinct CDR3 sequences, roughly 50% of them seen just once. The material sequenced was peripheral blood. The receptors were sampled from an adult man with Graves' ophthalmopathy.

The chain couples TRBV7-9 to TRBJ2-5; 8 nucleotides line up with TRBD1. The V segment lost 5 bases and the J segment 5 bases; nucleotides outside the gene matches: 13. CDR1 and CDR2 (germline): SEHNR, FQNEAQ (reference sequence). The CDR3 spans 16 residues. The chain's CDR3 is CASSQGRQGIIETQYF. The DNA for the CDR3 is TGTGCCAGCAGCCAGGGGCGACAGGGGATTATCGAGACCCAGTACTTC.

This clonotype was counted a few times. V and J are TRBV25-1 and TRBJ2-2; unclear D gene. In germline, CDR1 is MGHDK, CDR2 SYGVNS. The CDR3 consists of 13 residues. V was shortened by 3 bases and J by 7 bases, with 9 bases between the two germline ends. CDR3 residues: CASSDISGGELFF. The CDR3 DNA reads TGTGCCAGCAGTGATATTTCTGGCGGGGAGCTGTTTTTT.

This rearrangement joins TRBV5-1 to TRBJ2-2; 14 bases line up with TRBD2. V trimming: 4 bases; J trimming: 2 bases; junction bases outside the gene matches: 1. Germline V gene data show CDR1 as SGHRS and CDR2 as YFSETQ. CDR3 length: 16 residues. The DNA of the CDR3 is TGCGCCAGCAGCGGGACTAGCGGGAGTAACACCGGGGAGCTGTTTTTT. Its protein is CASSGTSGSNTGELFF.

This clonotype has ten or more counts. The chain is built from TRBV7-2 and TRBJ2-5; D remains ambiguous. The CDR3 runs 13 residues. Trimming removed 1 base at V and 4 bases at J, with 7 bases between. CDR1 and CDR2 (germline): SGHTA, FQGNSA. CDR3 bases: TGTGCCAGCAGCTTAGGTCCCGGAGAGACCCAGTACTTC. The encoded protein is CASSLGPGETQYF.

This clonotype was seen a handful of times. The rearrangement joins TRBV20-1 to TRBJ1-2; D is undetermined. Between the trimmed V and J ends, which lost 3 bases and 2 bases, there was a span of 16 bases. The CDR3 loop spans 15 amino acids. Germline values: CDR1 DFQATT, CDR2 SNEGSKA (reference sequence). The CDR3 is CSASLDPDGNYGYTF. The CDR3 DNA follows: TGCAGTGCTAGTCTCGACCCGGACGGGAACTATGGCTACACCTTC.

The CDR3 here is CSAGSRTGHEQYF. The CDR3 bases are TGCAGTGCTGGGTCCCGGACAGGACACGAGCAGTACTTC. V gene TRBV20-1 combines with J gene TRBJ2-7; TRBD1 matches at 7 bases. CDR3 length equals 13 residues. Germline V gives CDR1 DFQATT, CDR2 SNEGSKA (reference sequence). J lost 5 bases, V lost 5 bases, and 9 bases had no gene match.

This clonotype was seen a few times. The chain joins TRBV6-2 or TRBV6-3 to TRBJ2-7; TRBD2 matches at 7 bases. V was pared by 5 bases and J by 6 bases, with 7 bases of the junction left unmatched. The CDR3 spans 13 residues. CDR1 and CDR2 (germline): MNHEY, SVGEGT. The DNA for the CDR3 is TGTGCCAGCAGTCGGGAGGACCTCATCGAGCAGTACTTC. This gives the protein CASSREDLIEQYF.

This sequence joins TRBV5-8 and TRBJ2-1; D unclear. CDR1 and CDR2 from the germline V gene are SGHTS and YDEGEE. The CDR3 is made up of 16 amino acids. V lost 2 bases to trimming and J lost 3 bases, with 15 bases between them. The CDR3 coding sequence is TGTGCCAGCAGCTTAAGTGGGGTGCCAATCTACAATGAGCAGTTCTTC. Encoded protein: CASSLSGVPIYNEQFF.

The chain is built from TRBV7-2 and TRBJ1-2; TRBD1 might be the D (6 bases). The germline V and J ends were trimmed by 4 bases and 4 bases, with 13 bases remaining between them. CDR3 length: 14 amino acids. Germline CDR1 SGHTA, CDR2 FQGNSA. The DNA of the CDR3 is TGTGCCAGCAGCTCCGAGGGGGGTACCTATGGCTACACCTTC. It translates to CASSSEGGTYGYTF.

This clonotype came up a few times. This sequence joins TRBV10-2 and TRBJ2-7; TRBD2 matches 7 bases. J was trimmed by 3 bases and V by 7 bases; bases with no gene match: 3. Germline CDR1 and CDR2: WSHSY and SAAADI. This CDR3 is built from 12 residues. The CDR3 protein is CASMGGGYEQYF. CDR3 DNA: TGCGCCAGCATGGGGGGGGGCTACGAGCAGTACTTC.

CDR3 sequence reads: CASSISGSSYNSPLHF. CDR3 sequence (DNA): TGTGCCAGTAGTATCAGCGGATCCTCCTATAATTCACCCCTCCACTTT. The chain uses TRBV19 and TRBJ1-6; D is uncertain. Trimming removed 3 bases at V and 0 bases at J, with 9 bases between. Germline assignment: CDR1 LNHDA and CDR2 SQIVND (reference sequence). There are 16 residues in the CDR3.

The V and J genes are TRBV25-1 and TRBJ2-7, with D possibly being TRBD2 (5 bases). CDR3 length: 12 residues. The V gene lost 7 bases and the J gene lost 4 bases, with 11 bases spanning the gap. CDR1 MGHDK and CDR2 SYGVNS come from the germline V gene. The CDR3 DNA sequence: TGTGCCAGCATGGGTCGAGGGTACGAGCAGTACTTC. This sequence encodes CASMGRGYEQYF.

V gene TRBV10-1 combines with J gene TRBJ2-7; D is ambiguous. Between the trimmed V and J ends, which lost 0 bases and 2 bases, there was a span of 11 bases. This CDR3 is built from 15 residues. Germline lookup yields CDR1 WNHNN and CDR2 SYGVQD (reference sequence). CDR3 sequence reads: CASSESSASAYEQYF. The CDR3 DNA follows: TGCGCCAGCAGTGAGTCCTCGGCCTCCGCCTACGAGCAGTACTTC.

With regard to this clonotype: The conserved closing phenylalanine or tryptophan is absent in this CDR3, likely reflecting a read error. The limits of the CDR3 on the DNA are not certain, so only TCRdb's listed CDR3 is given. The chain combines TRBV20-1 with TRBJ1-3; TRBD1 was called by the table and not checked on the DNA. In germline, CDR1 is DFQATT, CDR2 SNEGSKA (reference sequence). From its first to its last residue, the CDR3 has 11 amino acids. The CDR3 loop reads CSARDGAGANT.

As regards this clonotype: The germline gene is not matched at one end of the junction; a read error may be the cause. This chain links TRBV10-3 with TRBJ2-7; 11 bases are shared with TRBD2. The germline gives CDR1 ENHRY, CDR2 SYGVKD. The CDR3 runs 15 residues. The CDR3: CASSLTSGSSYERYF. The CDR3 DNA is TGTGCCAGCAGCCTCACTAGCGGGAGCTCCTACGAGCGGTACTTC.

This clonotype turned up a few times. CDR3 residues: CASSSGRPNSPLHF. Here the CDR3 DNA reads TGTGCCAGCAGCTCCGGTCGACCTAATTCACCCCTCCACTTT. V is TRBV7-9 and J is TRBJ1-6; D uncertain. V was clipped by 4 bases and J by 6 bases, with 10 bases between them. This CDR3 has 14 residues. Germline loops: CDR1 SEHNR, CDR2 FQNEAQ (reference sequence). Looking up the rest from reference TRBV7-9 and TRBJ1-6 gives the full variable domain: DTGVSQNPRHKITKRGQNVTFRCDPISEHNRLYWYRQTLGQGPEFLTYFQNEAQLEKSRLLSDRFSAERPKGSFSTLEIQRTEQGDSAMYLCASSSGRPNSPLHFGNGTRLTVT.

This clonotype came up many times. The V and J genes are TRBV2 and TRBJ2-2, with D hard to call. This CDR3 region has 15 residues. Per the germline V gene, CDR1 is SNHLY and CDR2 is FYNNEI. Trimming stripped 4 bases from V and 4 bases from J, with 13 bases between. CDR3 DNA sequence: TGTGCCAGCAGTGCCTCGGTAGGGTCCACCGGGGAGCTGTTTTTT. This encodes CASSASVGSTGELFF.

This clonotype was found a few times. CDR3 amino acids: CSARVGTGTETQYF. The DNA for the CDR3 is TGCAGTGCTAGAGTGGGGACTGGCACCGAGACCCAGTACTTC. The chain is built from TRBV20-1 and TRBJ2-5, with TRBD2 as a possible D gene (6 bases). There are 14 residues in the CDR3. The germline gives CDR1 DFQATT, CDR2 SNEGSKA (reference sequence). With 1 base removed from V and 5 bases from J, the gap between germline ends came to 14 bases.

The chain couples TRBV20-1 to TRBJ1-3; no reliable D call. This CDR3 contains 13 residues. Germline V lookup: CDR1 DFQATT, CDR2 SNEGSKA (reference sequence). The V gene lost 6 bases and the J gene lost 2 bases, with 11 bases spanning the gap. The CDR3, as DNA: TGCAGTGCGGCGAGGGCTGCTGGAAACACCATATATTTT. Encoded protein: CSAARAAGNTIYF.

This clonotype was observed once. This chain's CDR3 is CASSAPLQGAGANVLTF. The CDR3 region has the DNA TGTGCCAGCAGCGCCCCCCTACAGGGAGCTGGGGCCAACGTCCTGACTTTC. The chain combines TRBV9 with TRBJ2-6; D possibly corresponds to TRBD1 (6 bases). Germline loops: CDR1 SGDLS, CDR2 YYNGEE. This CDR3 has 17 amino acids. The V end was cut by 3 bases, the J end by 2 bases, with 15 bases between.

V gene TRBV10-3 combines with J gene TRBJ2-2; 8 nucleotides match TRBD1. The CDR3 has 16 residues. V lost 3 bases to trimming and J lost 4 bases; unmatched junction nucleotides: 7. The germline V gene encodes CDR1 ENHRY and CDR2 SYGVKD. CDR3 amino acids: CAISDRGRGSTGELFF. Here the CDR3 DNA reads TGTGCCATCAGTGACAGGGGGCGAGGGAGCACCGGGGAGCTGTTTTTT.

Ten or more counts support this clonotype. The chain uses TRBV5-4 and TRBJ1-4; the D gene is possibly TRBD1 (5 bases). CDR3 size: 16 residues. V dropped 3 bases and J dropped 7 bases, with 19 bases sitting between them. Germline V gene data show CDR1 as SGHNT and CDR2 as YYREEE (reference sequence). CDR3 sequence: CASSSGTSVGSEKLFF. The CDR3 DNA follows: TGTGCCAGCAGCTCCGGGACGAGCGTAGGGTCTGAAAAACTGTTTTTT.

This chain uses TRBV7-3 with TRBJ2-2; D ambiguous. There are 18 residues in the CDR3. Germline CDR1 is SGHTA and CDR2 is FQGTGA. The V end lost 4 bases, the J end lost 2 bases, and 20 bases lay between the germline ends. The CDR3 coding sequence is TGTGCCAGCAGCTCGAACCCTTACATGGTTCTCAACACCGGGGAGCTGTTTTTT. It is translated as CASSSNPYMVLNTGELFF.

The CDR3 is CASSPRAYEQYF. The CDR3 DNA reads as TGTGCCAGCAGCCCAAGGGCCTACGAGCAGTACTTC. The chain uses TRBV7-9 and TRBJ2-7, with D unclear. Trimming took off 5 bases at V and 2 bases at J, with 7 bases between the two ends. Germline assignment: CDR1 SEHNR and CDR2 FQNEAQ (reference sequence). This CDR3 has 12 residues.

This chain links TRBV5-1 with TRBJ2-2; D remains ambiguous. The CDR3 runs to 14 residues. Germline loops: CDR1 SGHRS, CDR2 YFSETQ. The V and J ends lost 2 bases and 1 base respectively, with 6 bases between them. The CDR3 reads CASSFPGNTGELFF. The CDR3 nucleotides read TGCGCCAGCAGCTTCCCAGGGAACACCGGGGAGCTGTTTTTT.

This chain uses TRBV25-1 with TRBJ2-3; the match to TRBD2 covers 8 bases. J lost 2 bases, V lost 3 bases, and 10 bases had no gene match. CDR1 MGHDK and CDR2 SYGVNS come from the germline V gene. This CDR3 comprises 17 residues. The CDR3 is CASSDLTSVPFTDTQYF. CDR3 nucleotide sequence: TGTGCCAGCAGTGATCTGACTAGCGTCCCTTTCACAGATACGCAGTATTTT.